The 20 T cell receptor beta chains given below trace back to one sample, sequenced in a study of cytomegalovirus exposure and HLA in healthy donors. Here immunoSEQ multiplex PCR was the method, and the copy in TCRdb shows in-frame clones only, minus some. The sample contains about 130,000 clones, about nine tenths of which appear only once. What was sequenced was PBMCs. Receptors were obtained from a woman younger than 45 in good health and CMV-seropositive.

This rearrangement joins TRBV5-1 to TRBJ2-1; TRBD2 matches at 10 bases. From germline, CDR1 is SGHRS and CDR2 YFSETQ. This CDR3 comprises 16 residues. V trimming: 0 bases; J trimming: 3 bases; junction bases outside the gene matches: 3. For the CDR3, the DNA is TGCGCCAGCAGCTTGGCTAGCGGGAGTATCTACAATGAGCAGTTCTTC. Translation: CASSLASGSIYNEQFF. Supplemented by reference TRBV5-1 and TRBJ2-1, the full variable domain reads KAGVTQTPRYLIKTRGQQVTLSCSPISGHRSVSWYQQTPGQGLQFLFEYFSETQRNKGNFPGRFSGRQFSNSRSEMNVSTLELGDSALYLCASSLASGSIYNEQFFGPGTRLTVL.

This sequence joins TRBV19 and TRBJ1-5; D unclear. Germline CDR1 reads LNHDA; CDR2 reads SQIVND (reference sequence). The CDR3 consists of 13 residues. V gave up 4 bases and J gave up 4 bases, with 8 bases separating them. Here the CDR3 reads CASSNQRNQPQHF. CDR3 DNA: TGTGCCAGTAGTAACCAGAGGAATCAGCCCCAGCATTTT. Filled out from reference TRBV19 and TRBJ1-5, the complete variable domain reads DGGITQSPKYLFRKEGQNVTLSCEQNLNHDAMYWYRQDPGQGLRLIYYSQIVNDFQKGDIAEGYSVSREKKESFPLTVTSAQKNPTAFYLCASSNQRNQPQHFGDGTRLSIL.

V is TRBV5-1 and J is TRBJ2-3; 8 bases are shared with TRBD1. V lost 4 bases and J lost 4; bases outside the gene matches: 8. Germline values: CDR1 SGHRS, CDR2 YFSETQ. There are 15 residues in the CDR3. The CDR3 region is CASSGQGAGPDTQYF. CDR3 in DNA: TGCGCCAGCAGCGGACAGGGCGCGGGACCAGATACGCAGTATTTT.

The chain has TRBV29-1 and TRBJ2-7, with TRBD1 matching 8 bases. The J segment lost 4 bases and the V segment lost 5 bases, leaving 7 bases of the junction unmatched. The CDR3 consists of 13 residues. The V gene's germline CDR1 is SQVTM and CDR2 ANQGSEA. The CDR3 spells CSVLGTGFYEQYF. CDR3 in DNA: TGCAGCGTTTTAGGGACAGGCTTTTACGAGCAGTACTTC.

V is TRBV7-7 and J is TRBJ2-5; the match to TRBD2 covers 11 bases. CDR1 and CDR2 from the germline V gene are SSHAT and FNYEAQ (reference sequence). V gave up 5 bases and J gave up 5 bases; unmatched junction bases: 4. The length of the CDR3 is 14 residues. The DNA of the CDR3 is TGTGCCAGCAGCCCGATAGCGGGAGGGGAGACCCAGTACTTC. Protein product: CASSPIAGGETQYF.

V gene TRBV5-1 combines with J gene TRBJ2-2, with D unclear. The CDR3 length is 17 residues. Trimming shortened V by 1 base and J by 2 bases, and 15 bases separated the two germline ends. CDR1 is SGHRS, CDR2 YFSETQ, per germline. The CDR3 loop is CASSLTKSVRNTGELFF. CDR3 DNA sequence: TGCGCCAGCAGCTTGACTAAATCGGTTAGAAACACCGGGGAGCTGTTTTTT.

CDR3 DNA: TGTGCCAGCAGCTTAGCGCGCAGGGCAACTGGGGGCAATCAGCCCCAGCATTTT. It encodes CASSLARRATGGNQPQHF. The gene calls are TRBV7-6 and TRBJ1-5; perhaps TRBD1 as D (5 bases). V was shortened by 0 bases and J by 2 bases, with 17 bases between the two germline ends. The length of the CDR3 is 18 residues. CDR1 is SGHVS, CDR2 FNYEAQ, per germline.

The chain combines TRBV11-2 with TRBJ1-5; 9 bases align to TRBD1. The length of the CDR3 is 16 residues. Germline V lookup: CDR1 SGHAT, CDR2 FQNNGV. With V trimmed by 0 bases and J by 7 bases, 7 bases remained unmatched. The CDR3 region has the DNA TGTGCCAGCAGCTTAGACCCGGGACAGGGAGGCCAGCCCCAGCATTTT. Protein product: CASSLDPGQGGQPQHF.

The V gene is TRBV2, the J gene TRBJ2-1, with D possibly being TRBD1 (6 bases). There are 15 residues in the CDR3. The V and J ends lost 8 bases and 0 bases respectively, with 14 bases between them. Germline CDR1 reads SNHLY; CDR2 reads FYNNEI. CDR3: CASVGDTSSYNEQFF. DNA of the CDR3: TGTGCCAGCGTGGGGGACACGAGCTCCTACAATGAGCAGTTCTTC.

V usage is TRBV9 and J usage is TRBJ2-3, with D tentatively TRBD1 (6 bases). The CDR3 sequence is 14 residues long. The germline V and J ends were trimmed by 3 bases and 3 bases, with 11 bases remaining between them. Germline values: CDR1 SGDLS, CDR2 YYNGEE. The CDR3 sequence is CASSGGRGTDTQYF. CDR3 bases: TGTGCCAGCAGCGGAGGCAGGGGAACAGATACGCAGTATTTT.

The chain uses TRBV2 and TRBJ2-3; TRBD1 agrees at 7 bases. Losses at the gene ends were 1 base for V and 1 base for J; bases not matched to a gene: 2. Germline values: CDR1 SNHLY, CDR2 FYNNEI. This CDR3 has 15 amino acids. The CDR3 coding sequence is TGTGCCAGCAGTGAAGTCGACAGGGGCACAGATACGCAGTATTTT. The encoded protein is CASSEVDRGTDTQYF.

The chain uses TRBV6-1 and TRBJ2-7; 8 bases map to TRBD1. Germline V lookup: CDR1 MNHNS, CDR2 SASEGT. The V segment lost 7 bases and the J segment 5 bases; nucleotides outside the gene matches: 13. This CDR3 has 15 amino acids. CDR3 sequence reads: CASIRRTGQSDEQYF. CDR3 DNA sequence: TGTGCCAGCATCCGCCGGACAGGGCAGAGCGACGAGCAGTACTTC.

The chain links TRBV7-9 to TRBJ2-6; 8 positions agree with TRBD1. The CDR3 has 17 residues. Germline-derived CDR1 and CDR2 are SEHNR and FQNEAQ (reference sequence). Trimming took 4 bases from V and 1 from J; bases not matched to a gene: 6. The CDR3 protein is CASSSRDRSSGANVLTF. CDR3 bases: TGTGCCAGCAGCTCCCGGGACAGGAGTTCTGGGGCCAACGTCCTGACTTTC.

The chain employs TRBV25-1 and TRBJ2-2, with TRBD2 matching over 7 bases. CDR1 is MGHDK and CDR2 is SYGVNS in the germline V gene. The CDR3 covers 16 residues. Trimming cost V 7 bases and J 4 bases; bases outside gene matches: 12. The DNA of the CDR3 is TGTGCCAGCAATGGCGGGAGAGGGGCGAGCACCGGGGAGCTGTTTTTT. This codes for CASNGGRGASTGELFF.

The genes are TRBV10-2 and TRBJ2-2, with a possible D match to TRBD2 (6 bases). Trimming took 7 bases from V and 4 from J, leaving 16 bases between them. CDR1 is WSHSY and CDR2 is SAAADI in the germline V gene. The CDR3 has 15 residues. The CDR3 is CASTQEGRGTGELFF. CDR3 bases: TGCGCCAGCACGCAGGAGGGCCGGGGCACCGGGGAGCTGTTTTTT.

The CDR3 nucleotides are TGTGCCAGCAGTCTCAGGCCAGGGACTAATGAAAAACTGTTTTTT. Translated: CASSLRPGTNEKLFF. The chain joins TRBV28 to TRBJ1-4, with TRBD1 as a possible D gene (5 bases). Trimming cost V 5 bases and J 2 bases, with 12 bases left between them. Germline loops: CDR1 MDHEN, CDR2 SYDVKM. The CDR3 contains 15 residues.

The V call is TRBV2, the J call TRBJ2-5; D may be TRBD2 (6 bases). V was clipped by 3 bases and J by 1 base, with 9 bases between them. CDR3 length: 14 amino acids. The germline CDR1 and CDR2 sequences are SNHLY and FYNNEI. CDR3 sequence: CASSDGTPQETQYF. In DNA, the CDR3 is TGTGCCAGCAGTGACGGGACTCCCCAAGAGACCCAGTACTTC.

The chain has TRBV4-1 and TRBJ1-4; D might be TRBD1 (6 bases). This CDR3 has 14 residues. V dropped 3 bases and J dropped 4 bases, with 9 bases sitting between them. CDR1 and CDR2 (germline): MGHRA, YSYEKL. In DNA, the CDR3 is TGCGCCAGCAGCCAGACAGGATTTAATGAAAAACTGTTTTTT. Amino acids: CASSQTGFNEKLFF.

The genes are TRBV5-4 and TRBJ1-1, with D tentatively TRBD1 (6 bases). CDR1 and CDR2 from the germline V gene are SGHNT and YYREEE (reference sequence). Trimming removed 4 bases at V and 1 base at J, with 17 bases between. The CDR3 consists of 16 residues. CDR3 sequence: CASSPPSKGENTEAFF. The CDR3 region has the DNA TGTGCCAGCAGCCCACCGAGTAAGGGGGAGAACACTGAAGCTTTCTTT.

The V call is TRBV27, the J call TRBJ2-5; TRBD1 agrees at 9 bases. Unmatched junction bases numbered 1, after V lost 3 bases and J lost 5 bases. Germline lookup yields CDR1 MNHEY and CDR2 SMNVEV (reference sequence). The CDR3 consists of 13 residues. As DNA, the CDR3 is TGTGCCAGCAGTTTGGACAGGGGCGAGACCCAGTACTTC. It encodes CASSLDRGETQYF.